The 21 T cell receptor beta chains reported below all come from one sample, sequenced in a study of response to subunit inactivated influenza vaccine. TCRdb passed the RT-PCR reads through MiXCR, listing each CDR3 protein once. The data hold 630,000 or so distinct CDR3 sequences, with 15% to 19% observed a single time. Sequenced here: PBMCs from blood, sampled about 12 days after vaccination. The receptor set was obtained from a man aged 50-59 years who received an inactivated influenza vaccine.

The J gene is TRBJ1-2, the V gene TRBV7-9; no clear D. The CDR3 extends over 10 amino acids. The germline V and J ends were trimmed by 0 bases and 11 bases, with 4 bases remaining between them. The germline gives CDR1 SEHNR, CDR2 FQNEAQ (reference sequence). CDR3 DNA: TGTGCCAGCAGCTTAGCCCCTTACACCTTC. Translated: CASSLAPYTF.

V and J are TRBV5-6 and TRBJ2-5; TRBD2 matches at 11 bases. The germline CDR1 and CDR2 sequences are SGHDT and YYEEEE. V shed 4 bases, J shed 9 bases, and the junction held 11 bases outside the gene matches. This CDR3 is 15 amino acids long. CDR3 DNA sequence: TGTGCCAGCAGCCTCGGGACTAGCGGCCCCTTGGCCCAGTACTTC. Encoded protein: CASSLGTSGPLAQYF.

This clonotype was detected a few times. V usage is TRBV29-1 and J usage is TRBJ2-1; TRBD1 agrees at 12 bases. The germline V gene encodes CDR1 SQVTM and CDR2 ANQGSEA. Trimming removed 1 base from V and 9 bases from J; junction bases left unmatched: 10. The CDR3 is 16 amino acids. CDR3 amino acids: CSVEGVPGQGAGEQFF. CDR3 sequence (DNA): TGCAGCGTTGAAGGGGTTCCGGGACAGGGGGCTGGTGAGCAGTTCTTC.

This clonotype was detected once. The chain links TRBV6-6 to TRBJ1-2, with D hard to call. Between the trimmed V and J ends, which lost 7 bases and 1 base, there was a span of 10 bases. Looked up from germline, CDR1 is MNHNY and CDR2 is SVGAGI (reference sequence). There are 13 residues in the CDR3. The CDR3 sequence: CASTPVGNYGYTF. As DNA, the CDR3 is TGTGCCAGCACCCCAGTTGGTAACTATGGCTACACCTTC.

The table lists this clonotype with a few counts. The chain joins TRBV20-1 to TRBJ1-1; TRBD1 is a possible D gene (5 bases). The V and J ends lost 4 bases and 7 bases respectively, with 10 bases between them. CDR1 and CDR2 (germline): DFQATT, SNEGSKA (reference sequence). The CDR3 has 11 amino acids. The CDR3 DNA sequence: TGCAGTGCTACGAGACAGATTGAAGCTTTCTTT. Its protein product is CSATRQIEAFF.

This sequence joins TRBV6-4 and TRBJ2-3, with 8 nucleotides matching TRBD1. Germline loops: CDR1 MRHNA, CDR2 SNTAGT. This CDR3 region has 14 residues. Trimming removed 7 bases from V and 4 bases from J; junction bases left unmatched: 7. The CDR3 sequence: CASKKTGVADTQYF. CDR3 nucleotides: TGTGCCAGCAAGAAGACAGGGGTAGCAGATACGCAGTATTTT.

There are a few counts of this clonotype. The chain uses TRBV7-2 and TRBJ1-2; D ambiguous. Germline V gives CDR1 SGHTA, CDR2 FQGNSA. V was clipped by 1 base and J by 5 bases, with 14 bases between them. This CDR3 is built from 15 residues. The CDR3 reads CASSLVAGDRYGYTF. The CDR3 DNA reads as TGTGCCAGCAGCTTAGTCGCGGGAGATCGTTATGGCTACACCTTC.

This clonotype was seen ten or more times. CDR3 sequence: CASSGSDAGLTYNEQFF. The DNA of the CDR3 is TGTGCCAGCAGTGGAAGCGACGCGGGACTCACCTACAATGAGCAGTTCTTC. This rearrangement joins TRBV12-3 or TRBV12-4 to TRBJ2-1; perhaps TRBD2 as D (6 bases). V lost 5 bases to trimming and J lost 2 bases, with 19 bases between them. The CDR3 spans 17 residues.

This clonotype was seen only a few times. V is TRBV20-1 and J is TRBJ2-7; D is undetermined. With 7 bases removed from V and 0 bases from J, the gap between germline ends came to 10 bases. Germline loops: CDR1 DFQATT, CDR2 SNEGSKA (reference sequence). The CDR3 consists of 12 residues. Here the CDR3 DNA reads TGCAGTGGGGCCCCGGCCTCCTACGAGCAGTACTTC. Translated: CSGAPASYEQYF.

This rearrangement joins TRBV15 to TRBJ2-3; D unclear. Deletions cut 5 bases from V and 4 bases from J, with 7 bases between. This CDR3 has 12 amino acids. From germline, CDR1 is LNHNV and CDR2 YYDKDF (reference sequence). CDR3 sequence (DNA): TGTGCCACCAGCCTTCAAGCAGATACGCAGTATTTT. It is translated as CATSLQADTQYF.

This chain joins TRBV12-3 or TRBV12-4 and TRBJ2-1; D gene uncertain. Trimming left V 0 bases short and J 5 bases short, with 8 bases between. There are 14 residues in the CDR3. CDR3 DNA: TGTGCCAGCAGTTTAGCCGAGAAAAACAATGAGCAGTTCTTC. Residues: CASSLAEKNNEQFF.

This clonotype was counted many times. The J gene is TRBJ1-1, the V gene TRBV11-1; 9 bases are shared with TRBD1. The V gene end was trimmed by 5 bases and the J gene end by 1 base; junction bases not matched to a gene: 17. The CDR3 is made up of 19 amino acids. Per germline, CDR1 SGHAT and CDR2 FQDESV (reference sequence). The CDR3 loop is CASSPFSSGQGKRNTEAFF. The DNA for the CDR3 is TGTGCCAGCAGCCCATTCTCTTCTGGACAGGGGAAGAGGAACACTGAAGCTTTCTTT.

The chain links TRBV12-3 or TRBV12-4 to TRBJ1-4, with TRBD1 identical over 7 bases. The CDR3 has 15 residues. J was trimmed by 3 bases and V by 4 bases; bases with no gene match: 5. CDR3: CASSSTGTANEKLFF. The CDR3 bases are TGTGCCAGCAGTTCAACCGGGACAGCTAATGAAAAACTGTTTTTT.

This clonotype came up a few times. The CDR3 region has the DNA TGCAGCGTGGCTGACAGAACGGGGGCTAATGAGCAGTTCTTC. Translating it yields CSVADRTGANEQFF. The chain employs TRBV29-1 and TRBJ2-1; D may correspond to TRBD1 or TRBD2 (6 bases each). The germline V gene encodes CDR1 SQVTM and CDR2 ANQGSEA. The CDR3 is 14 amino acids. V was clipped by 6 bases and J by 7 bases, with 19 bases between them.

In this sample, this clonotype turned up a few times. The chain couples TRBV4-1 to TRBJ1-1, with 8 positions matching TRBD1. The J segment lost 4 bases and the V segment lost 1 base, leaving 8 bases of the junction unmatched. CDR1 is MGHRA and CDR2 is YSYEKL in the germline V gene. The CDR3 totals 16 residues. As DNA, the CDR3 is TGCGCCAGCAGCCAAGTATTCGGTACAGGGGGCACTGAAGCTTTCTTT. Residues: CASSQVFGTGGTEAFF.

This clonotype was observed a handful of times. The chain recombines TRBV10-3 with TRBJ1-2, with 7 nucleotides matching TRBD1. CDR3 length equals 14 residues. Trimming cost V 0 bases and J 5 bases; bases outside gene matches: 3. CDR1 and CDR2 (germline): ENHRY, SYGVKD. CDR3 coding DNA: TGTGCCATCAGTGAGTCTGGGACAGTTTATGGCTACACCTTC. The encoded protein is CAISESGTVYGYTF.

This clonotype was picked up many times. The rearrangement joins TRBV20-1 to TRBJ1-4; 7 bases are a match to TRBD1. Germline trimming cut 0 bases from V and 0 bases from J; bases unmatched to any gene: 16. Germline V gene sequence: CDR1 DFQATT, CDR2 SNEGSKA (reference sequence). The CDR3 covers 20 residues. DNA of the CDR3: TGCAGTGCTAGAGATCTGTACTCGGGACAGTCGGGAACAACTAATGAAAAACTGTTTTTT. As protein: CSARDLYSGQSGTTNEKLFF.

CDR3 bases: TGTGCCTGGGACTACACCTACAATGAGCAGTTCTTC. As protein: CAWDYTYNEQFF. The V and J genes are TRBV30 and TRBJ2-1; maybe TRBD2 (5 bases). CDR3 length: 12 residues. V dropped 5 bases and J dropped 2 bases, with 7 bases sitting between them. Germline CDR1 is GTSNPN and CDR2 is SVGIG (reference sequence).

This clonotype was picked up a small number of times. The gene calls are TRBV7-2 and TRBJ2-1, with a possible D match to TRBD2 (6 bases). The V gene's germline CDR1 is SGHTA and CDR2 FQGNSA. Trimming shortened V by 1 base and J by 8 bases, and 12 bases separated the two germline ends. The length of the CDR3 is 14 residues. CDR3 sequence: CASSLDWGVDEQFF. The CDR3 DNA is TGTGCCAGCAGCTTAGATTGGGGGGTTGATGAGCAGTTCTTC.

The V and J genes are TRBV6-5 and TRBJ2-1; 10 bases line up with TRBD1. Losses at the gene ends were 0 bases for V and 5 bases for J; bases not matched to a gene: 7. The germline gives CDR1 MNHEY, CDR2 SVGAGI. The CDR3 consists of 17 residues. The CDR3 nucleotides read TGTGCCAGCAGTTACTCGAAAAGGACAGGGGGTGACAATGAGCAGTTCTTC. It translates to CASSYSKRTGGDNEQFF.

In this sample, this clonotype turned up a few times. The chain is built from TRBV2 and TRBJ1-6; D is unresolved. V gave up 8 bases and J gave up 10 bases, with 24 bases separating them. CDR3 size: 16 residues. Germline V gene lookup returns CDR1 SNHLY and CDR2 FYNNEI. CDR3 bases: TGTGCCAGCTCCTATTCAGGCCGATTGGGTGCATCACCCCTCCACTTT. Amino acids: CASSYSGRLGASPLHF.